This T cell receptor (beta chain) was sequenced for a study of T cell responses to AZD1222 COVID-19 vaccine (dated by TCRdb to the early 2020s). Context from the whole study: TCR sequencing was performed for 230 to 250 trial participants, of whom 200 to 210 were given two doses of AZD1222 and around 25 were given two doses of MenACWY control vaccine. Trial participants were enrolled into age subgroups of 18-55, 56-69 and 70-plus years, which contained 148, 28 and 57 TCR-sequenced participants, respectively. Paper-wide results and their limitations: Most participants were white British and females outnumbered males, and the authors suggested that clonal diversity may have been underestimated. Reportedly, almost half of the unique spike-specific TCRs recognized epitopes lying outside the regions that are mutated in the B.1.351 and B.1.1.7 variants. After two AZD1222 doses, both the breadth and the depth of spike-specific TCRs were significantly higher than at day 0 and than in MenACWY recipients. Because no day 14 peak-response samples were available, repertoires were characterized only after the peak T cell response. In the small 56-69-year group, the increase in depth fell short of significance, most likely because of low power. Vaccine-associated CD4 TCRs spanned the whole spike protein, with dominant responses in regions 160-218 and 743-854. Only five to seven AZD1222 recipients were SARS-CoV-2 seropositive at baseline, limiting conclusions about previously exposed vaccinees.

Remarks on this clone: This receptor's antigen is unknown.

This specimen's time point label, interpreted: baseline before first vaccination. Vaccinee samples came from UK trials COV001 and COV002, including a single-blind randomized controlled phase 2/3 trial of AZD1222 (ChAdOx1 nCoV-19) in healthy adults. For TCRbeta chain sequencing, PBMC samples from trial participants were taken at day 0 and at day 28 after the second dose. The CDR3 regions of human TCRbeta chains were analyzed by immunosequencing. Under the source paper's analysis protocol: Repertoire TCRs were checked for matches against a reference library of SARS-CoV-2-specific TCRs that had been generated using the MIRA antigen-specificity platform. Breadth was defined as the fraction of unique TCRs that were SARS-CoV-2-associated, and depth was defined as the fraction of total T cells that were SARS-CoV-2-associated. Using the MIRA data, each spike-specific TCR was mapped to the spike region that the TCR reacts to and placed in a CD4 or CD8 class. Log10-transformed breadth and depth values were compared by one-way ANOVA with Sidak's multiple comparisons tests. TCRdb took this table from immuneACCESS and kept in-frame rearrangements with V and J called. Such tables lack part of the clones; where checked against another copy, unresolved V genes explain under half of the gap, and the rest is unexplained. Clone size and V and J calls were adopted from that table, with D and trimming inferred from the DNA. The sample's records list about 140,000 clones. About 2% of the sample rests with the top ten.

Trimming removed 3 bases from V and 3 bases from J, leaving 12 bases between the germline ends. Taken from cysteine to phenylalanine, the CDR3 has 14 residues. Only CDR3 DNA is held: 42 bases, read in frame from base 1. As encoded in the germline V gene, CDR1 is SGHDT while CDR2 is YYEEEE. Material: peripheral blood. The chain is assembled from TRBV5-6 and TRBJ1-2, with no confident D gene call. The source of this sequence is an adult in good health. The sequence in DNA is TGTGCCAGCAGCTCTGGGGAGGGATACTATGGCTACACCTTC. This sequence encodes CASSSGEGYYGYTF.